Each of the 7 T cell receptor beta chains below was sequenced from the same sample in a study of cytomegalovirus exposure and HLA in healthy donors. Primers: 60 Vbeta forward and 13 Jbeta reverse. This table comes from immunoSEQ multiplex PCR, and its TCRdb copy is limited to in-frame clones, with some not included. The sample yields fewer than 70,000 clones, approximately 72% seen once. The source material was PBMCs. The receptors shown here come from a woman between 25 and 40 years old in good health and CMV-seronegative.

The V call is TRBV5-6, the J call TRBJ2-1; TRBD2 matches at 8 bases. Germline CDR1 reads SGHDT; CDR2 reads YYEEEE. This CDR3 has 16 residues. V gave up 1 base and J gave up 3 bases; unmatched junction bases: 6. The CDR3 sequence is CASSLFSGTSYNEQFF. CDR3 nucleotides: TGTGCCAGCAGCTTGTTTAGCGGGACAAGCTACAATGAGCAGTTCTTC.

V is TRBV19 and J is TRBJ1-5; D may be TRBD1 (6 bases). Trimming stripped 3 bases from V and 0 bases from J, with 15 bases between. This CDR3 is built from 17 residues. Germline CDR1 and CDR2: LNHDA and SQIVND (reference sequence). CDR3 protein: CASSMSPGGPSNQPQHF. The CDR3 DNA reads TGTGCCAGTAGTATGTCGCCGGGGGGCCCTAGCAATCAGCCCCAGCATTTT.

This clone was observed a handful of times. The rearrangement uses TRBV7-3 and TRBJ2-1, with a weak D call TRBD1 (5 bases). This CDR3 region has 15 residues. CDR1 is SGHTA, CDR2 FQGTGA, per germline. V lost 2 bases to trimming and J lost 10 bases, with 18 bases between them. The CDR3 sequence is CASSLVRSRVQEQFF. The CDR3 bases are TGTGCCAGCAGCTTAGTGCGTTCCAGGGTACAGGAGCAGTTCTTC.

This clone appeared a single time. J is TRBJ1-4 and V is TRBV25-1, with 7 bases that match TRBD1. CDR3 length: 14 amino acids. V shed 6 bases, J shed 8 bases, and the junction held 9 bases outside the gene matches. Germline values: CDR1 MGHDK, CDR2 SYGVNS. The CDR3 loop is CASREGTGEEKLFF. The CDR3, as DNA: TGTGCCAGCAGGGAGGGAACAGGGGAAGAAAAACTGTTTTTT. Variable domain in full (rest from reference TRBV25-1 and TRBJ1-4): EADIYQTPRYLVIGTGKKITLECSQTMGHDKMYWYQQDPGMELHLIHYSYGVNSTEKGDLSSESTVSRIRTEHFPLTLESARPSHTSQYLCASREGTGEEKLFFGSGTQLSVL.

This clone was detected a few times. The chain recombines TRBV5-6 with TRBJ1-1; D remains unclear. V was pared by 0 bases and J by 5 bases, with 11 bases between. Germline V gives CDR1 SGHDT, CDR2 YYEEEE. The CDR3 sequence is 14 residues long. The CDR3 sequence: CASSLVIPGTEAFF. In DNA, the CDR3 is TGTGCCAGCAGCTTGGTCATCCCGGGGACTGAAGCTTTCTTT.

This clone was found many times. The rearrangement joins TRBV27 to TRBJ2-2; D is unclear. Between the trimmed V and J ends, which lost 3 bases and 3 bases, there was a span of 8 bases. The CDR3 extends over 14 amino acids. Germline loops: CDR1 MNHEY, CDR2 SMNVEV (reference sequence). The CDR3 nucleotides are TGTGCCAGCAGTTTCTCTAGGTACACCGGGGAGCTGTTTTTT. It is translated as CASSFSRYTGELFF.

This chain joins TRBV29-1 and TRBJ2-5; possible D gene TRBD1, 5 bases. V was pared by 6 bases and J by 1 base, with 9 bases between. Germline values: CDR1 SQVTM, CDR2 ANQGSEA. This CDR3 spans 12 amino acids. For the CDR3, the DNA is TGCAGCGTACAAGACAGCCAAGAGACCCAGTACTTC. Translation: CSVQDSQETQYF.